A selection of T cell receptor beta chains follows, all from one sample in a study of type 1 and type 2 diabetes patients. TCRdb itself ran the multiplex PCR reads through MiXCR, one entry per CDR3 protein. The table has about 250,000 distinct CDR3 sequences, 47% seen once. The sample was peripheral blood mononuclear cells (PBMCs). These receptors were collected from a man younger than 30 with type 2 diabetes. The CDR3 runs from the conserved cysteine through the conserved F or W.

v_gene: TRBV12-3/TRBV12-4; j_gene: TRBJ2-7; CDR3aa: CASSGGVTEHEQYF
v_gene: TRBV24-1; j_gene: TRBJ2-2; CDR3aa: CATSDWSGELFF
v_gene: TRBV19; j_gene: TRBJ1-4; CDR3aa: CASSIGRDEKLFF
v_gene: TRBV7-9; j_gene: TRBJ2-7; CDR3aa: CASSSTGTGIYEQYF
v_gene: TRBV13; j_gene: TRBJ2-7; CDR3aa: CASSAGQGVSYEQYF
v_gene: TRBV24-1; j_gene: TRBJ1-1; CDR3aa: CATSDPNTGDTEAFF
v_gene: TRBV19; j_gene: TRBJ2-2; CDR3aa: CASSIARLAGGNTGEPFF
v_gene: TRBV2; j_gene: TRBJ2-3; CDR3aa: CASSSASATDTQYF
v_gene: TRBV20-1; j_gene: TRBJ1-5; CDR3aa: CSARGGQGNNQPQHF
v_gene: TRBV30; j_gene: TRBJ2-5; CDR3aa: CAWSVLAGLSETQYF
v_gene: TRBV30; j_gene: TRBJ2-7; CDR3aa: CASSGTGFYEQYF
v_gene: TRBV9; j_gene: TRBJ2-3; CDR3aa: CASSVNLAGGTDTQYF
v_gene: TRBV7-7; j_gene: TRBJ2-2; CDR3aa: CASSLDAGRDGELFF
v_gene: TRBV2; j_gene: TRBJ2-2; CDR3aa: CASSLGTLSTGELFF
v_gene: TRBV10-2; j_gene: TRBJ2-1; CDR3aa: CASSDPQIGAGVNVNEQFF
v_gene: TRBV6-5; j_gene: TRBJ2-7; CDR3aa: CATLTGGEQYF
v_gene: TRBV27; j_gene: TRBJ1-2; CDR3aa: CASSPEGGGYYGYTF
v_gene: TRBV30; j_gene: TRBJ1-1; CDR3aa: CASFPGQANTEAFF
v_gene: TRBV6-2/TRBV6-3; j_gene: TRBJ1-2; CDR3aa: CASSSYPGDGYTF
v_gene: TRBV12-5; j_gene: TRBJ2-2; CDR3aa: CASGFDRGTATGELFF
v_gene: TRBV2; j_gene: TRBJ1-2; CDR3aa: CASSSTGDYGYTF
v_gene: TRBV19; j_gene: TRBJ2-1; CDR3aa: CASSQGRSYNEQFF
v_gene: TRBV10-3; j_gene: TRBJ2-2; CDR3aa: CAISEGGLNTGELFF
v_gene: TRBV19; j_gene: TRBJ2-3; CDR3aa: CASIGPKGTDTQYF
v_gene: TRBV7-6; j_gene: TRBJ2-5; CDR3aa: CASSPTPEFRGETQYF
v_gene: TRBV12-3/TRBV12-4; j_gene: TRBJ1-2; CDR3aa: CAGRGGTNYGYTF
v_gene: TRBV2; j_gene: TRBJ1-5; CDR3aa: CASSSDSSQPQHF
v_gene: TRBV27; j_gene: TRBJ2-7; CDR3aa: CAISEGLIYEQYF
v_gene: TRBV10-3; j_gene: TRBJ1-2; CDR3aa: CASSEGWGWGNYGYTF
v_gene: TRBV7-3; j_gene: TRBJ2-2; CDR3aa: CASSLGGPNTGELFF
v_gene: TRBV7-2; j_gene: TRBJ2-1; CDR3aa: CASSLQYRSNEQFF
v_gene: TRBV24-1; j_gene: TRBJ1-1; CDR3aa: CATSDSRGRHTEAFF
v_gene: TRBV7-3; j_gene: TRBJ2-7; CDR3aa: CASSPRTGSWEQYF
v_gene: TRBV7-2; j_gene: TRBJ1-2; CDR3aa: CASSGQLLGYGYTF
v_gene: TRBV27; j_gene: TRBJ2-2; CDR3aa: CASSLTGAAGELFF
v_gene: TRBV10-3; j_gene: TRBJ2-7; CDR3aa: CAISDLAGQYF
v_gene: TRBV6-1; j_gene: TRBJ2-5; CDR3aa: CASRTPGGRETQYF
v_gene: TRBV6-5; j_gene: TRBJ1-2; CDR3aa: CASSYSSGDGYTF
v_gene: TRBV2; j_gene: TRBJ1-5; CDR3aa: CASSGGRSNQPQHF
v_gene: TRBV19; j_gene: TRBJ2-2; CDR3aa: CARPRLALNTGELFF